The 28 T cell receptor beta chains presented below share a single source sample, sequenced in a study of PD-1 blockade in classical Hodgkin lymphoma. All patients relapsed after autologous stem cell transplantation, and brentuximab vedotin exposure varied. TCRdb's copy holds only in-frame clones and misses some; the assay was immunoSEQ multiplex PCR. This table has 30,000 to 45,000 clones, around 70% appearing once. The sample was peripheral blood mononuclear cells (PBMCs), taken before the second cycle of nivolumab. The receptor set was obtained from a human donor with classical Hodgkin lymphoma.

The chain combines TRBV7-3 with TRBJ1-2; no clear D. V was shortened by 4 bases and J by 8 bases, with 14 bases between the two germline ends. CDR1 SGHTA and CDR2 FQGTGA come from the germline V gene. The CDR3 contains 13 residues. The CDR3 is CASSSGVGEGYTF. As DNA, the CDR3 is TGTGCCAGCAGCTCGGGAGTTGGCGAAGGCTACACCTTC.

The rearrangement uses TRBV10-2 and TRBJ2-7; a possible D gene is TRBD2 (5 bases). The CDR3 loop spans 14 amino acids. Germline V gene data show CDR1 as WSHSY and CDR2 as SAAADI. Trimming took 2 bases from V and 7 from J, leaving 15 bases between them. CDR3 amino acids: CASSEDTRTLEQYF. The CDR3 DNA follows: TGCGCCAGCAGTGAGGACACTAGGACTTTGGAGCAGTACTTC.

The chain carries TRBV7-2 and TRBJ2-3, with D perhaps given as TRBD1 or TRBD2 (7 bases each). CDR3 length: 16 amino acids. Germline V lookup: CDR1 SGHTA, CDR2 FQGNSA. V lost 2 bases and J lost 1, with 13 bases in between. The CDR3 DNA follows: TGTGCCAGCAGCTTATACAGGGGAGGGGGCACAGATACGCAGTATTTT. This gives the protein CASSLYRGGGTDTQYF.

This clone is a singleton in its sample. The chain joins TRBV6-1 to TRBJ1-1; no clear D gene. Germline-derived CDR1 and CDR2 are MNHNS and SASEGT. The ends were cut back, 3 bases at V and 1 base at J, with 21 bases in the middle. The CDR3 extends over 18 amino acids. The CDR3 DNA is TGTGCCAGCAGTGATAGAGGGTTCGAGCTGGAAAGGAACACTGAAGCTTTCTTT. The encoded protein is CASSDRGFELERNTEAFF.

The CDR3 protein is CASSQTGGAKGYTF. The CDR3 nucleotides are TGTGCCAGCAGTCAAACAGGGGGCGCGAAAGGCTACACCTTC. The rearrangement joins TRBV6-5 to TRBJ1-2, with 9 bases aligning to TRBD1. Losses at the gene ends were 5 bases for V and 8 bases for J; bases not matched to a gene: 9. Germline V gives CDR1 MNHEY, CDR2 SVGAGI. CDR3 size: 14 residues.

The sample holds a few counts of this clone. V usage is TRBV10-3 and J usage is TRBJ1-3; D not certain. V was shortened by 4 bases and J by 0 bases, with 7 bases between the two germline ends. Germline V gene data show CDR1 as ENHRY and CDR2 as SYGVKD. The CDR3 spans 14 residues. Here the CDR3 reads CAISGGSSGNTIYF. CDR3 bases: TGTGCCATCAGTGGCGGTAGCTCTGGAAACACCATATATTTT.

The rearrangement joins TRBV7-2 to TRBJ1-3; D remains ambiguous. Looked up from germline, CDR1 is SGHTA and CDR2 is FQGNSA. The germline V and J ends were trimmed by 2 bases and 0 bases, with 11 bases remaining between them. The CDR3 is 16 residues long. This chain's CDR3 is CASSLSRTDSGNTIYF. The CDR3 nucleotides are TGTGCCAGCAGCTTAAGTCGGACCGACTCTGGAAACACCATATATTTT.

Worth noting for this clone: Different DNA sequences within this sample yield the same CDR3. This sequence joins TRBV10-3 and TRBJ2-2, with D maybe TRBD1 (6 bases). This CDR3 is 14 amino acids long. Between the trimmed V and J ends, which lost 3 bases and 2 bases, there was a span of 7 bases. The germline V gene has CDR1 ENHRY and CDR2 SYGVKD. CDR3: CAISDRGNTGELFF. The CDR3 DNA sequence: TGTGCCATCAGTGACAGGGGAAACACCGGGGAGCTGTTTTTT.

This rearrangement joins TRBV5-1 to TRBJ1-2; D unresolved. This CDR3 contains 13 residues. Germline assignment: CDR1 SGHRS and CDR2 YFSETQ. The ends were cut back, 0 bases at V and 5 bases at J, with 8 bases in the middle. CDR3 DNA: TGCGCCAGCAGCTTGGGGACGGATTATGGCTACACCTTC. Translated, it gives CASSLGTDYGYTF.

CDR3 residues: CASSSQFVGTDTQYF. The CDR3 DNA follows: TGTGCCAGCAGCTCCCAATTTGTTGGCACAGATACGCAGTATTTT. This chain connects TRBV5-4 to TRBJ2-3, with D hard to call. The CDR3 consists of 15 residues. Germline CDR1 is SGHNT and CDR2 is YYREEE (reference sequence). V was trimmed by 3 bases and J by 1 base, leaving 12 bases between them.

This clone was observed a single time. The chain has TRBV30 and TRBJ2-2; 13 positions match TRBD2. CDR1 is GTSNPN, CDR2 SVGIG, per germline (reference sequence). With V trimmed by 0 bases and J by 6 bases, 10 bases remained unmatched. There are 18 residues in the CDR3. CDR3 sequence (DNA): TGTGCCTGGAGTGTAGCGCTGGGGACTAGCGGGGCCGCCGGGGAGCTGTTTTTT. Residues: CAWSVALGTSGAAGELFF.

This clone was detected only a few times. The V gene is TRBV16, the J gene TRBJ2-5; D possibly uses TRBD1 or TRBD2 (5 bases each). CDR1 is KGHSY, CDR2 FQNENV, per germline. Trimming removed 7 bases from V and 3 bases from J, with 21 bases in between. The CDR3 covers 16 residues. For the CDR3, the DNA is TGTGCCAGCAACATAATCGGAGAGGGCAGGGAAGAGACCCAGTACTTC. This translates into CASNIIGEGREETQYF.

The CDR3 loop reads CASSLGDYGYTF. CDR3 DNA sequence: TGTGCCAGCAGCTTGGGGGACTATGGCTACACCTTC. The chain recombines TRBV7-9 with TRBJ1-2; weak D call: TRBD1 (5 bases). Per germline, CDR1 SEHNR and CDR2 FQNEAQ (reference sequence). This CDR3 comprises 12 residues. The V gene lost 3 bases and the J gene lost 3 bases, with 5 bases spanning the gap.

V and J are TRBV2 and TRBJ1-1; weak D call: TRBD1 (6 bases). CDR3 length equals 14 residues. CDR1 and CDR2 from the germline V gene are SNHLY and FYNNEI. The V end lost 2 bases, the J end lost 7 bases, and 14 bases lay between the germline ends. The CDR3 loop reads CASSEQGGAGEAFF. CDR3 in DNA: TGTGCCAGCAGTGAACAAGGGGGGGCCGGTGAAGCTTTCTTT.

The V call is TRBV9, the J call TRBJ2-3, with D tentatively TRBD1 (5 bases). Per the germline V gene, CDR1 is SGDLS and CDR2 is YYNGEE. The CDR3 length is 14 residues. V was trimmed by 0 bases and J by 4 bases, leaving 9 bases between them. The CDR3 DNA sequence: TGTGCCAGCAGCGTAGAGGCAGGGTCAGATACGCAGTATTTT. Its translation: CASSVEAGSDTQYF.

This clone came up once. The same CDR3 arises from other DNA sequences in this sample as well. The chain has TRBV5-1 and TRBJ2-7; D assignment may be TRBD1 or TRBD2 (5 bases each). The V end was cut by 3 bases, the J end by 6 bases, with 10 bases between. This CDR3 is 12 amino acids long. The germline V gene has CDR1 SGHRS and CDR2 YFSETQ. CDR3 sequence reads: CASSWLGTEQYF. CDR3 bases: TGCGCCAGCAGCTGGCTCGGGACCGAGCAGTACTTC.

This clone has only a few counts. This chain joins TRBV7-9 and TRBJ2-4; possibly TRBD1 for D (5 bases). This CDR3 spans 13 amino acids. V dropped 2 bases and J dropped 5 bases, with 7 bases sitting between them. Germline CDR1 SEHNR, CDR2 FQNEAQ (reference sequence). CDR3 in DNA: TGTGCCAGCAGCTTACAGGGTCAAAACATTCAGTACTTC. It codes for CASSLQGQNIQYF.

The CDR3 DNA sequence: TGTGCCAGCAGCTGGGGTAGGTCGCGAAACTATGGCTACACCTTC. Amino acid sequence: CASSWGRSRNYGYTF. The genes are TRBV5-6 and TRBJ1-2; D is uncertain. Trimming removed 3 bases at V and 2 bases at J, with 14 bases between. CDR1 and CDR2 (germline): SGHDT, YYEEEE. The CDR3 is 15 residues long.

Only a few counts were recorded for this clone. The V gene is TRBV18, the J gene TRBJ2-5; no clear D. Germline V gives CDR1 KGHSH, CDR2 LQKENI. V lost 3 bases and J 5 bases, leaving 10 bases between the germline ends. This CDR3 comprises 13 residues. CDR3 DNA: TGTGCCAGCTCACCCCGATCCGGGGAGACCCAGTACTTC. Its protein is CASSPRSGETQYF.

This sequence joins TRBV18 and TRBJ2-7; 8 nucleotides line up with TRBD1. Losses at the gene ends were 6 bases for V and 5 bases for J; bases not matched to a gene: 15. Germline CDR1 is KGHSH and CDR2 is LQKENI. The CDR3 is 16 amino acids. The CDR3 here is CASSHRTGQGQDEQYF. CDR3 DNA: TGTGCCAGCTCCCATCGTACCGGACAGGGTCAAGACGAGCAGTACTTC.

The chain carries TRBV19 and TRBJ2-1; TRBD1 might be the D (6 bases). Trimming cost V 4 bases and J 3 bases, with 13 bases left between them. Germline CDR1 LNHDA, CDR2 SQIVND (reference sequence). There are 15 residues in the CDR3. The CDR3 region is CASSTRDTYYNEQFF. CDR3 nucleotide sequence: TGTGCCAGTAGTACCCGGGACACCTACTACAATGAGCAGTTCTTC.

In its sample, this clone was seen once. Other DNA sequences within the sample encode an identical CDR3. The V call is TRBV28, the J call TRBJ1-2, with TRBD1 identical over 7 bases. This CDR3 is 12 amino acids long. Germline CDR1 and CDR2: MDHEN and SYDVKM. With V trimmed by 6 bases and J by 5 bases, 3 bases remained unmatched. CDR3: CASSLTGYGYTF. CDR3 DNA: TGTGCCAGCAGCCTGACAGGGTATGGCTACACCTTC.

The J gene is TRBJ1-1, the V gene TRBV21-1; the table's TRBD1 call for D was not verified on the DNA. TRBV21-1 has pseudogene status. There are 15 residues in the CDR3. The CDR3 loop reads CASSISTGMNTEAFF. CDR3 nucleotides: TGTGCCAGCAGCATATCGACAGGGATGAACACTGAAGCTTTCTTT.

The chain links TRBV29-1 to TRBJ2-3; D may be TRBD1 (5 bases). The CDR3 loop spans 13 amino acids. The germline gives CDR1 SQVTM, CDR2 ANQGSEA. The V gene lost 4 bases and the J gene lost 2 bases, with 10 bases spanning the gap. The CDR3 DNA sequence: TGCAGCGTTGGGGGCGTTGACACAGATACGCAGTATTTT. This sequence encodes CSVGGVDTDTQYF.

V and J are TRBV5-4 and TRBJ1-2; D gene ambiguous. The CDR3 is made up of 14 amino acids. V lost 7 bases to trimming and J lost 0 bases, with 13 bases between them. The V gene's germline CDR1 is SGHNT and CDR2 YYREEE (reference sequence). This CDR3 is CASRPPSTNYGYTF. In nucleotides, the CDR3 is TGTGCCAGCCGGCCTCCCTCGACTAACTATGGCTACACCTTC.

The CDR3 protein is CASSFGTGPENTIYF. CDR3 in DNA: TGTGCCAGCAGCTTCGGGACAGGACCGGAGAACACCATATATTTT. The V call is TRBV5-8, the J call TRBJ1-3, with 8 positions matching TRBD1. CDR1 is SGHTS and CDR2 is YDEGEE in the germline V gene. With 2 bases clipped from V and 7 bases from J, the junction kept 8 bases outside the gene matches. There are 15 residues in the CDR3.

This clone showed up just a few times. This chain joins TRBV28 and TRBJ2-7; TRBD2 matches at 7 bases. The CDR3 extends over 14 amino acids. Looked up from germline, CDR1 is MDHEN and CDR2 is SYDVKM. J gave up 2 bases and V 3 bases, and 4 bases lay outside the gene matches. The CDR3 spells CASSLHGGTYEQYF. CDR3 bases: TGTGCCAGCAGTTTGCACGGGGGGACCTACGAGCAGTACTTC.

Worth noting for this clone: The junction differs from germline at one of its ends, possibly a read error. V usage is TRBV7-3 and J usage is TRBJ1-3, with D possibly matching TRBD1 (5 bases). The CDR3 contains 15 residues. CDR1 is SGHTA, CDR2 FQGTGA, per germline. CDR3 nucleotides: TGTGCCAGCAGCGTAACAGGAAACTCTGGAAACACCATATATTTT. Its translation is CASSVTGNSGNTIYF.